The text below deals with one TCR beta chain. What it binds is unknown. The length of the CDR3 is 14 residues. Germline CDR1 MDHEN, CDR2 SYDVKM. V lost 5 bases, J lost 2 bases, and 5 bases stayed unmatched. The data are from a study of cytomegalovirus exposure and HLA in healthy donors. Broader study findings: One cluster of highly shared sequence variants probably arose as a sequencing artifact.

It was with 60 Vbeta and 13 Jbeta primers that the PCR ran. The method was immunoSEQ multiplex PCR; TCRdb's version includes in-frame clones alone and lacks a portion of them. Its listing shows 100,000 to 150,000 clones. The V and J genes are TRBV28 and TRBJ2-7, with TRBD2 matching 8 bases. This receptor was identified in a man in his late teens or twenties in good health and CMV-seronegative. The sample consisted of PBMCs. The CDR3: CASSTGGQPYEQYF. The CDR3 region has the DNA TGTGCCAGCAGTACGGGGGGGCAACCCTACGAGCAGTACTTC.